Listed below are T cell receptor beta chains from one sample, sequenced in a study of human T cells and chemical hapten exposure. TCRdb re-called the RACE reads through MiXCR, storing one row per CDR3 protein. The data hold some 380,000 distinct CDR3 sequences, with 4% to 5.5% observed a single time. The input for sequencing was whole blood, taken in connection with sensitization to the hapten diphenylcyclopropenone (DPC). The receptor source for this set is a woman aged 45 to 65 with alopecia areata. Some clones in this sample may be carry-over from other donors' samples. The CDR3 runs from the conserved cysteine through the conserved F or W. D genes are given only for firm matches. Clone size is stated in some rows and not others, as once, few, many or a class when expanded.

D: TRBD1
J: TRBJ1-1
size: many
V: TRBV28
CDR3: CASQEGAGNTEAFF
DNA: TGTGCCAGCCAAGAGGGGGCAGGGAACACTGAAGCTTTCTTT

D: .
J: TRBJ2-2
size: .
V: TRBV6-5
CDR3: CASSKTNTGELFF
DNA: TGTGCCAGCAGCAAAACGAACACCGGGGAGCTGTTTTTT

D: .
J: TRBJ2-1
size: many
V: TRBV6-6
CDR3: CASTHRMHEQFF
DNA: TGTGCCAGCACCCACCGGATGCATGAGCAGTTCTTC

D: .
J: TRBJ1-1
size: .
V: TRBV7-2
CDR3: CASSFIRDTEAFF
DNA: TGTGCCAGCAGCTTCATTAGGGACACTGAAGCTTTCTTT

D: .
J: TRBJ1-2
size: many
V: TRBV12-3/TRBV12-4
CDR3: CASIPRGGSNYGYTF
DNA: TGTGCCAGCATTCCCCGTGGAGGTTCTAACTATGGCTACACCTTC

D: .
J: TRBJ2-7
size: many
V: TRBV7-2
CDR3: CASSLTASEQYF
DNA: TGTGCCAGCAGCCTGACCGCTAGTGAGCAGTACTTC

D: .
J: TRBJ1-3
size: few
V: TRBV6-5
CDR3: CASSYVGAQFSGNTIYF
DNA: TGTGCCAGCAGTTACGTTGGAGCCCAGTTCTCTGGAAACACCATATATTTT

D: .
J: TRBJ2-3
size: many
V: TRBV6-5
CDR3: CASSYRGGTDTQYF
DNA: TGTGCCAGCAGTTACAGGGGAGGAACAGATACGCAGTATTTT

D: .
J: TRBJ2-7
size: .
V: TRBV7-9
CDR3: CASSPRDGFSYEQYF
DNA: TGTGCCAGCAGCCCCCGGGACGGATTTTCCTACGAGCAGTACTTC

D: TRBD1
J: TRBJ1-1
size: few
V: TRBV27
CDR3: CASRTGGGEAFF
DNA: TGTGCCAGCAGGACAGGGGGAGGTGAAGCTTTCTTT

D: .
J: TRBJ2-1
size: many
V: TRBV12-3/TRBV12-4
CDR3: CASSFSEQFF
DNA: TGTGCCAGCAGTTTCAGTGAGCAGTTCTTC

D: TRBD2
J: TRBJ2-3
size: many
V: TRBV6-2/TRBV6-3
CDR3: CASTLTVRGSFNTQYF
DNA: TGTGCCAGCACCCTCACCGTGCGCGGGAGTTTTAATACGCAGTATTTT

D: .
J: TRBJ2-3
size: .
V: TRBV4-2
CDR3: CASSQEPGRTDTQYF
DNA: TGTGCCAGCAGCCAAGAGCCGGGGAGAACAGATACGCAGTATTTT

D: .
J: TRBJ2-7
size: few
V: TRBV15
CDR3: CATSRGVGQFDEQYF
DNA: TGTGCCACCAGCAGAGGGGTCGGGCAGTTCGACGAGCAGTACTTC

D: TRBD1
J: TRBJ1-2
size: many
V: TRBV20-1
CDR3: CSASQGGGYGYTF
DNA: TGCAGTGCTAGCCAGGGGGGCGGCTATGGCTACACCTTC

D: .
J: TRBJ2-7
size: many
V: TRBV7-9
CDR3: CASSLADSPVGEQYF
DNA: TGTGCCAGCAGCTTAGCGGACAGCCCGGTGGGGGAGCAGTACTTC

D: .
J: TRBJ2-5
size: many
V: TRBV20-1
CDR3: CSASPTQLQETQYF
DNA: TGCAGTGCTAGCCCAACACAGCTCCAAGAGACCCAGTACTTC

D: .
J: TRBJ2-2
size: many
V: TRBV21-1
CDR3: CASSNGVSGGRNTGELFF
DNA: TGTGCCAGCAGCAATGGGGTTAGCGGGGGCCGGAACACCGGGGAGCTGTTTTTT

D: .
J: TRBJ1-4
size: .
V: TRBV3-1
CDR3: CASSHTGIATNEKLFF
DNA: TGTGCCAGCAGCCATACAGGGATTGCAACTAATGAAAAACTGTTTTTT

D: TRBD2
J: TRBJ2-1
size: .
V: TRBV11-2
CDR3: CASSVGTSGPNEQFF
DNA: TGTGCCAGCAGCGTGGGGACTAGTGGGCCCAATGAGCAGTTCTTC

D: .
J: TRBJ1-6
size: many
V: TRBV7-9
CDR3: CASSPGGGGPPLHF
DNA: TGTGCCAGCAGCCCCGGCGGGGGCGGGCCACCCCTCCACTTT

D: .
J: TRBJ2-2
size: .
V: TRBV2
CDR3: CANSFYRVNTGELFF
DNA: TGTGCCAACAGTTTCTACAGGGTGAACACCGGGGAGCTGTTTTTT

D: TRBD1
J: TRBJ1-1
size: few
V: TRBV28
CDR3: CASSLGRSGGSAAFF
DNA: TGTGCCAGCAGTTTAGGCAGGTCAGGGGGTAGTGCAGCTTTCTTT

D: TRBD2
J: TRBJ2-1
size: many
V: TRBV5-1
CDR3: CASSSSSGSSSYNEQFF
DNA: TGCGCCAGCAGCTCCTCTAGCGGGTCGAGCTCCTACAATGAGCAGTTCTTC

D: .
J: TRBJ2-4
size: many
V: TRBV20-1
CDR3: CSAGQGWAKNIQYF
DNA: TGCAGTGCTGGGCAAGGGTGGGCCAAAAACATTCAGTACTTC

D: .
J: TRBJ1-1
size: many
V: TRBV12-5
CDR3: CASGLGRVEAFF
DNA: TGTGCTAGTGGTTTGGGACGGGTTGAAGCTTTCTTT

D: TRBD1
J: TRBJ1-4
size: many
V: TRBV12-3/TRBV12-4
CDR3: CASSSSTGSGKLFF
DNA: TGTGCCAGCAGTTCGTCGACAGGGAGTGGAAAACTGTTTTTT

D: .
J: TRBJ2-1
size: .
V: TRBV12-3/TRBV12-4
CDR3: CASSPLGGLSGQFF
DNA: TGTGCCAGCAGCCCCTTGGGGGGCCTAAGTGGGCAGTTCTTC

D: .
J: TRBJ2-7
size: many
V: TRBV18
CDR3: CASSPRAGTYEQYF
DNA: TGTGCCAGCTCACCACGGGCAGGGACCTACGAGCAGTACTTC

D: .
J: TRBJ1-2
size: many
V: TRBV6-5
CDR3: CASRRTHGGRDYGYTF
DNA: TGTGCCAGCAGGCGTACGCACGGGGGGCGCGACTATGGCTACACCTTC

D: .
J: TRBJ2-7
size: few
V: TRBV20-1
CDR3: CSAVLYEQYF
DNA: TGCAGTGCCGTGCTCTACGAGCAGTACTTC

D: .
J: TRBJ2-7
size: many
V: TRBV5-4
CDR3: CASSLREPSYEQYF
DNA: TGTGCCAGCAGCTTGCGGGAGCCTTCCTACGAGCAGTACTTC

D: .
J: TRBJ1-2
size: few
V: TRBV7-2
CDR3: CASSLARGDYGYTF
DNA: TGTGCCAGCAGCTTAGCAAGGGGCGACTATGGCTACACCTTC

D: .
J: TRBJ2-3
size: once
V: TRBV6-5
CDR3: CASSYSPGTDTQYF
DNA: TGTGCCAGCAGTTACTCTCCCGGCACAGATACGCAGTATTTT

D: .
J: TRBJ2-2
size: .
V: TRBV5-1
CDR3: CASSLDRVLSSTGEPFF
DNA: TGCGCCAGCAGCTTGGACAGGGTCCTTTCAAGCACCGGGGAGCCGTTTTTT

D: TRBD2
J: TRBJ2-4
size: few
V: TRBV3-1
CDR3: CASSQGTRKNIQYF
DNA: TGTGCCAGCAGCCAGGGGACTAGAAAAAACATTCAGTACTTC

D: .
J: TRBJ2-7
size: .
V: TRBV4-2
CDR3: CVSSQGEASYEQYF
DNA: TGTGTCAGCAGCCAGGGGGAGGCGTCCTACGAGCAGTACTTC

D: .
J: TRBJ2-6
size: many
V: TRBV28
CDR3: CASVPEGEIGPGANVLTF
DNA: TGTGCCAGCGTTCCAGAGGGGGAAATCGGGCCTGGGGCCAACGTCCTGACTTTC

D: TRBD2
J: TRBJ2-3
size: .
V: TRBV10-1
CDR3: CASSDSSGSTDTQYF
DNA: TGCGCCAGCAGTGACTCTAGCGGGAGCACAGATACGCAGTATTTT

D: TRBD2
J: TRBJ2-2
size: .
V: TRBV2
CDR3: CASSSGTSKNTGELFF
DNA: TGTGCCAGCAGCTCCGGGACTAGCAAAAACACCGGGGAGCTGTTTTTT

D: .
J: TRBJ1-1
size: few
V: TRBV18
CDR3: CASSPGQALGVNTEAFF
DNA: TGTGCCAGCTCACCAGGGCAGGCCCTTGGGGTGAACACTGAAGCTTTCTTT

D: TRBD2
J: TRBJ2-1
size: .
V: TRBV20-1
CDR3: CSASKTSGNDQFF
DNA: TGCAGTGCTAGTAAGACTAGCGGGAATGACCAGTTCTTC

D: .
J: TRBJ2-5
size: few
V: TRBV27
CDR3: CAGRAPYVQETQYF
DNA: TGTGCCGGTCGTGCCCCCTACGTGCAAGAGACCCAGTACTTC

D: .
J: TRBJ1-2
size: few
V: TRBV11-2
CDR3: CASSPVGGGRSVYGYTF
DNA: TGTGCCAGCAGCCCCGTCGGCGGGGGACGGAGCGTCTATGGCTACACCTTC

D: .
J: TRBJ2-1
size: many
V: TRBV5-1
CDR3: CASSLRPAEEAYNEQFF
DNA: TGCGCCAGCAGCTTGAGGCCGGCGGAGGAGGCCTACAATGAGCAGTTCTTC

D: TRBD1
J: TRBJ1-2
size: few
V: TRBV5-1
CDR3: CASSLEIGGQESRGYTF
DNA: TGCGCCAGCAGCTTGGAAATTGGGGGACAGGAATCGAGAGGCTACACCTTC

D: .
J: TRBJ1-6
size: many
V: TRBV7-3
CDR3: CASSSTFDGFLHF
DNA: TGTGCCAGCAGCTCCACCTTTGACGGCTTCCTCCACTTT

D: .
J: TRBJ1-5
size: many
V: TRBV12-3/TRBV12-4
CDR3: CASSPKRTTQPQHF
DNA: TGTGCCAGCAGCCCGAAACGGACAACACAGCCCCAGCATTTT

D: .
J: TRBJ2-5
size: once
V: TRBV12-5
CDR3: CASGLSRETQYF
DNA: TGTGCTAGTGGTTTGTCTCGGGAGACCCAGTACTTC

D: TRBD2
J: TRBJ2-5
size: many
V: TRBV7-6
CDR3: CASSLEASGGETQYF
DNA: TGTGCCAGCAGCTTAGAGGCTAGCGGGGGGGAGACCCAGTACTTC

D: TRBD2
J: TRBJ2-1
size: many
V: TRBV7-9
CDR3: CASSLVATSADNEQFF
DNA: TGTGCCAGCAGCTTGGTCGCGACTAGCGCCGACAATGAGCAGTTCTTC

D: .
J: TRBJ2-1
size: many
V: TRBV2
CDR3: CASNTPEQFF
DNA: TGTGCCAGCAATACACCGGAGCAGTTCTTC

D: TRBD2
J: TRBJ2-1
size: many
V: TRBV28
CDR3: CASTPGLAGVEQFF
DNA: TGTGCCAGCACCCCGGGACTAGCGGGAGTTGAGCAGTTCTTC

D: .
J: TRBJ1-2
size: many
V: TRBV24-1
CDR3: CATSDPLDGSYGYTF
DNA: TGTGCCACCAGTGATCCCCTCGACGGTTCCTATGGCTACACCTTC